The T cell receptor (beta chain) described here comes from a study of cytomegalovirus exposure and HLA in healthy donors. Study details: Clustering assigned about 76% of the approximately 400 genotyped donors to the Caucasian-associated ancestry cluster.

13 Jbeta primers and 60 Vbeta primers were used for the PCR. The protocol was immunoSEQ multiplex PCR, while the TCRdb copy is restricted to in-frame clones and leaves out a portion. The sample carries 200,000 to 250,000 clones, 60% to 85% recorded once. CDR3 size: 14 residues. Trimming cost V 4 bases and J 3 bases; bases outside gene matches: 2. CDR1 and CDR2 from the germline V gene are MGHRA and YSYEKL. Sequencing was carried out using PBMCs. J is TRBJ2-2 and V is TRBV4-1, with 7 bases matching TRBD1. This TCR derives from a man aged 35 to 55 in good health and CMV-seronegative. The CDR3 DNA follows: TGCGCCAGCAGCCTCGGACAGGACACCGGGGAGCTGTTTTTT. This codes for CASSLGQDTGELFF.